The present TCR beta chain was sequenced within a study of tumor and adjacent non-tumor tissue in lung cancer. A modified ARM-PCR protocol with three rounds of nested PCR amplified TCRbeta. MiXCR, run by TCRdb on the multiplex PCR reads, gives a single entry per CDR3 protein. This table holds about 120,000 distinct CDR3 sequences, around three fifths found once. The J segment lost 5 bases and the V segment lost 10 bases, leaving 4 bases of the junction unmatched. The CDR3 spans 12 residues. The germline V gene encodes CDR1 ENHRY and CDR2 SYGVKD. Comment on this clonotype: Its antigen is still unknown. This may be a read error: a much more frequent sequence differs by one nucleotide.

Study-level findings and limits: Tumor TCR diversity, when higher, was linked to shorter survival.

This sample's RNA came from whole unsorted tissue. Donors were chemotherapy-naive, newly diagnosed lung cancer surgical patients in China, August–late 2014. The TCR was taken from a man younger than 40 with non-small cell lung cancer. V and J are TRBV10-3 and TRBJ2-1; 8 nucleotides align to TRBD2. Input material: lung tumor tissue. The CDR3 is CASSGVHNEQFF. For the CDR3, the DNA is TGTGCCAGTAGCGGGGTGCACAATGAGCAGTTCTTC.